A selection of T cell receptor beta chains follows, all from one sample in a study of CD8+ T cells in alopecia areata. TCRdb's copy holds only in-frame clones and misses some; the assay was immunoSEQ multiplex PCR. Of about 220,000 clones listed, under 60% are singletons. Specimen: CD4+ T cells sorted from blood, collected at week 4, from a patient treated with tofacitinib. These receptors all stem from a human donor with alopecia areata. CDR3s include the opening cysteine and the closing phenylalanine or tryptophan. Fields, in order: CDR3 protein, CDR3 DNA, J gene, D gene, clone size, V gene. A D gene is named only where the DNA matches it firmly. Clone size is shown for a subset of rows, as once, few, many or a class of expanded clone.

CDR3aa: CAWEVGNTEAFF
CDR3nt: TGTGCCTGGGAGGTAGGGAACACTGAAGCTTTCTTT
j_gene: TRBJ1-1
d_gene: -
abundance: -
v_gene: TRBV30

CDR3aa: CASSLGDRGNIQYF
CDR3nt: TGTGCCAGCAGCTTAGGGGACAGGGGTAACATTCAGTACTTC
j_gene: TRBJ2-4
d_gene: TRBD1
abundance: -
v_gene: TRBV7-6

CDR3aa: CASSQDWGGSAYGYTF
CDR3nt: TGCGCCAGCAGCCAAGATTGGGGAGGGAGCGCTTATGGCTACACCTTC
j_gene: TRBJ1-2
d_gene: -
abundance: few
v_gene: TRBV4-3

CDR3aa: CASSPGQGFSNQPQHF
CDR3nt: TGTGCCAGCAGCCCGGGACAGGGTTTTAGCAATCAGCCCCAGCATTTT
j_gene: TRBJ1-5
d_gene: TRBD1
abundance: -
v_gene: TRBV2

CDR3aa: CASSVGIDPEGTDTQYF
CDR3nt: TGTGCCAGCAGCGTAGGAATTGACCCCGAAGGAACAGATACGCAGTATTTT
j_gene: TRBJ2-3
d_gene: -
abundance: -
v_gene: TRBV9

CDR3aa: CASSLGQGHNEQYF
CDR3nt: TGCGCCAGCAGCTTGGGACAGGGCCATAACGAGCAGTACTTC
j_gene: TRBJ2-7
d_gene: TRBD1
abundance: -
v_gene: TRBV5-1

CDR3aa: CASSQERAIYNEQFF
CDR3nt: TGCGCCAGCAGCCAAGAAAGAGCTATTTACAATGAGCAGTTCTTC
j_gene: TRBJ2-1
d_gene: -
abundance: few
v_gene: TRBV4-1

CDR3aa: CASRESTEAFF
CDR3nt: TGTGCCAGCAGGGAAAGCACTGAAGCTTTCTTT
j_gene: TRBJ1-1
d_gene: -
abundance: -
v_gene: TRBV2

CDR3aa: CASSSGTLHSNQPQHF
CDR3nt: TGTGCCAGCAGTTCCGGGACGCTCCATAGCAATCAGCCCCAGCATTTT
j_gene: TRBJ1-5
d_gene: -
abundance: -
v_gene: TRBV6-5

CDR3aa: CASRDTTSNQPQHF
CDR3nt: TGTGCCAGCAGGGACACTACGAGCAATCAGCCCCAGCATTTT
j_gene: TRBJ1-5
d_gene: -
abundance: -
v_gene: TRBV6-1

CDR3aa: CASSALNYGYTF
CDR3nt: TGTGCCAGCAGCGCACTCAACTATGGCTACACCTTC
j_gene: TRBJ1-2
d_gene: -
abundance: -
v_gene: TRBV5-6

CDR3aa: CASSREATNEKLFF
CDR3nt: TGCGCCAGCAGCCGGGAAGCAACTAATGAAAAACTGTTTTTT
j_gene: TRBJ1-4
d_gene: -
abundance: few
v_gene: TRBV5-1

CDR3aa: CASSQDFNSNQPQHF
CDR3nt: TGCGCCAGCAGCCAAGACTTTAATAGCAATCAGCCCCAGCATTTT
j_gene: TRBJ1-5
d_gene: -
abundance: -
v_gene: TRBV4-3

CDR3aa: CSPAYQETQYF
CDR3nt: TGCAGTCCAGCGTACCAAGAGACCCAGTACTTC
j_gene: TRBJ2-5
d_gene: -
abundance: -
v_gene: TRBV29-1

CDR3aa: CASCQGYEQYF
CDR3nt: TGTGCCAGCTGTCAGGGTTACGAGCAGTACTTC
j_gene: TRBJ2-7
d_gene: -
abundance: -
v_gene: TRBV2

CDR3aa: CASSFLAGGEETQYF
CDR3nt: TGCGCCAGCAGCTTTTTAGCGGGGGGTGAAGAGACCCAGTACTTC
j_gene: TRBJ2-5
d_gene: TRBD2
abundance: -
v_gene: TRBV5-1

CDR3aa: CASSQAGNSPLHF
CDR3nt: TGCGCCAGCAGCCAAGCAGGGAATTCACCCCTCCACTTT
j_gene: TRBJ1-6
d_gene: -
abundance: -
v_gene: TRBV4-3

CDR3aa: CSARQAKAFF
CDR3nt: TGCAGCGCCCGACAGGCGAAAGCTTTCTTT
j_gene: TRBJ1-1
d_gene: -
abundance: few
v_gene: TRBV29-1

CDR3aa: CASSAGRFSYNEQFF
CDR3nt: TGTGCCAGCAGTGCCGGGCGCTTCTCCTACAATGAGCAGTTCTTC
j_gene: TRBJ2-1
d_gene: -
abundance: -
v_gene: TRBV6-1

CDR3aa: CASSLDTVSGANVLTF
CDR3nt: TGCGCCAGCAGCTTGGATACAGTCTCTGGGGCCAACGTCCTGACTTTC
j_gene: TRBJ2-6
d_gene: -
abundance: -
v_gene: TRBV5-1

CDR3aa: CASSPESQTNYGYTF
CDR3nt: TGTGCCAGCAGCCCCGAATCCCAAACTAACTATGGCTACACCTTC
j_gene: TRBJ1-2
d_gene: -
abundance: -
v_gene: TRBV7-2

CDR3aa: CASRIIQGVVGEAFF
CDR3nt: TGTGCCAGCAGAATTATACAGGGAGTCGTCGGTGAAGCTTTCTTT
j_gene: TRBJ1-1
d_gene: -
abundance: -
v_gene: TRBV27

CDR3aa: CASSRTQGVGGYTF
CDR3nt: TGTGCCAGCAGCCGTACACAGGGGGTCGGCGGCTACACCTTC
j_gene: TRBJ1-2
d_gene: TRBD1
abundance: -
v_gene: TRBV14

CDR3aa: CASSQGVRLNGYTF
CDR3nt: TGTGCCAGCAGCCAAGGTGTCAGGCTGAATGGCTACACCTTC
j_gene: TRBJ1-2
d_gene: -
abundance: few
v_gene: TRBV14

CDR3aa: CASSPSWGGTEAFF
CDR3nt: TGTGCCAGCAGCCCCAGCTGGGGAGGAACTGAAGCTTTCTTT
j_gene: TRBJ1-1
d_gene: -
abundance: -
v_gene: TRBV5-6

CDR3aa: CASSLQGLAGGHEQYF
CDR3nt: TGTGCCAGCAGCCTGCAGGGACTAGCGGGGGGGCACGAGCAGTACTTC
j_gene: TRBJ2-7
d_gene: TRBD2
abundance: few
v_gene: TRBV11-3

CDR3aa: CASSLKYEQYF
CDR3nt: TGTGCCAGCAGTCTAAAGTACGAGCAGTACTTC
j_gene: TRBJ2-7
d_gene: -
abundance: -
v_gene: TRBV2

CDR3aa: CASSVGTSFGEQYF
CDR3nt: TGTGCCAGCAGCGTAGGGACTAGCTTCGGCGAGCAGTACTTC
j_gene: TRBJ2-7
d_gene: TRBD2
abundance: -
v_gene: TRBV9

CDR3aa: CASSQAGSGQAGVGYTF
CDR3nt: TGTGCCAGCAGCCAAGCGGGTTCTGGACAGGCGGGAGTAGGCTACACCTTC
j_gene: TRBJ1-2
d_gene: TRBD1
abundance: -
v_gene: TRBV14

CDR3aa: CASSLGTSGPLQYF
CDR3nt: TGTGCCAGCAGCTTAGGGACTAGCGGGCCGTTGCAGTATTTT
j_gene: TRBJ2-3
d_gene: TRBD2
abundance: few
v_gene: TRBV7-2

CDR3aa: CASRSSSYEQYF
CDR3nt: TGTGCCAGCAGATCAAGCTCCTACGAGCAGTACTTC
j_gene: TRBJ2-7
d_gene: -
abundance: -
v_gene: TRBV6-5

CDR3aa: CAWSVTGFNEQFF
CDR3nt: TGTGCCTGGAGTGTGACAGGGTTTAATGAGCAGTTCTTC
j_gene: TRBJ2-1
d_gene: TRBD1
abundance: -
v_gene: TRBV30

CDR3aa: CASSLNSGYSYEQYF
CDR3nt: TGCGCCAGCAGCTTGAATAGCGGGTACTCCTACGAGCAGTACTTC
j_gene: TRBJ2-7
d_gene: TRBD2
abundance: -
v_gene: TRBV5-1

CDR3aa: CASSPQSNTEAFF
CDR3nt: TGTGCCAGCAGCCCACAGTCGAACACTGAAGCTTTCTTT
j_gene: TRBJ1-1
d_gene: -
abundance: -
v_gene: TRBV5-6

CDR3aa: CASSSGQYNGELFF
CDR3nt: TGTGCCAGCAGCTCGGGACAGTACAACGGGGAGCTGTTTTTT
j_gene: TRBJ2-2
d_gene: TRBD1
abundance: -
v_gene: TRBV7-3

CDR3aa: CASSLGVAGANVLTF
CDR3nt: TGTGCCAGCAGCTTAGGGGTAGCTGGGGCCAACGTCCTGACTTTC
j_gene: TRBJ2-6
d_gene: -
abundance: few
v_gene: TRBV7-6

CDR3aa: CATNSGTGSYEQYF
CDR3nt: TGTGCCACCAATTCCGGGACAGGTTCCTACGAGCAGTACTTC
j_gene: TRBJ2-7
d_gene: TRBD1
abundance: many
v_gene: TRBV10-3

CDR3aa: CAIQPRALTDTQYF
CDR3nt: TGTGCCATTCAGCCGAGGGCGCTCACAGATACGCAGTATTTT
j_gene: TRBJ2-3
d_gene: -
abundance: -
v_gene: TRBV6-1

CDR3aa: CAWSVGGYSNTEAFF
CDR3nt: TGTGCCTGGAGTGTAGGGGGGTATTCTAACACTGAAGCTTTCTTT
j_gene: TRBJ1-1
d_gene: -
abundance: -
v_gene: TRBV30

CDR3aa: CAWRALPSGRETQYF
CDR3nt: TGTGCCTGGAGGGCCCTTCCCAGCGGGAGAGAGACCCAGTACTTC
j_gene: TRBJ2-5
d_gene: TRBD2
abundance: once
v_gene: TRBV30

CDR3aa: CASRLQGPNTEAFF
CDR3nt: TGTGCCAGCAGACTACAGGGGCCGAACACTGAAGCTTTCTTT
j_gene: TRBJ1-1
d_gene: TRBD1
abundance: once
v_gene: TRBV2

CDR3aa: CASTPGASVDTQYF
CDR3nt: TGTGCCAGTACCCCTGGGGCTAGCGTGGATACGCAGTATTTT
j_gene: TRBJ2-3
d_gene: -
abundance: -
v_gene: TRBV19

CDR3aa: CASSLEAGSYNEQFF
CDR3nt: TGCGCCAGCAGCTTGGAAGCGGGCTCCTACAATGAGCAGTTCTTC
j_gene: TRBJ2-1
d_gene: -
abundance: -
v_gene: TRBV5-1

CDR3aa: CASSLFAVSEGQPQHF
CDR3nt: TGTGCCAGCAGCTTATTCGCAGTCAGTGAGGGACAGCCCCAGCATTTT
j_gene: TRBJ1-5
d_gene: -
abundance: -
v_gene: TRBV7-8

CDR3aa: CASSLAYRVDYGYTF
CDR3nt: TGTGCCAGCAGCTTAGCGTACAGGGTCGACTATGGCTACACCTTC
j_gene: TRBJ1-2
d_gene: -
abundance: few
v_gene: TRBV7-2

CDR3aa: CSVVAVNTEAFF
CDR3nt: TGCAGCGTTGTAGCCGTGAACACTGAAGCTTTCTTT
j_gene: TRBJ1-1
d_gene: -
abundance: few
v_gene: TRBV29-1

CDR3aa: CASSQETGISGANVLTF
CDR3nt: TGCGCCAGCAGCCAAGAGACAGGCATCTCTGGGGCCAACGTCCTGACTTTC
j_gene: TRBJ2-6
d_gene: -
abundance: few
v_gene: TRBV4-1

CDR3aa: CASSPGTYTSPLHF
CDR3nt: TGCGCCAGCAGCCCCGGGACATATACTTCACCCCTCCACTTT
j_gene: TRBJ1-6
d_gene: -
abundance: few
v_gene: TRBV4-3

CDR3aa: CASSQNVMVGASNTGELFF
CDR3nt: TGCGCCAGCAGCCAAAATGTGATGGTAGGGGCGTCGAACACCGGGGAGCTGTTTTTT
j_gene: TRBJ2-2
d_gene: -
abundance: -
v_gene: TRBV4-3

CDR3aa: CASSLREGGYTF
CDR3nt: TGTGCCAGCAGCTTAAGGGAGGGTGGCTACACCTTC
j_gene: TRBJ1-2
d_gene: -
abundance: -
v_gene: TRBV13

CDR3aa: CASSQDRGLGTDTQYF
CDR3nt: TGCGCCAGCAGCCAAGACAGGGGGCTAGGCACAGATACGCAGTATTTT
j_gene: TRBJ2-3
d_gene: TRBD1
abundance: -
v_gene: TRBV4-3

CDR3aa: CSVERRLHPGAFF
CDR3nt: TGCAGCGTTGAACGTCGCCTCCATCCTGGGGCTTTCTTT
j_gene: TRBJ1-1
d_gene: -
abundance: -
v_gene: TRBV29-1

CDR3aa: CATSTSTDTQYF
CDR3nt: TGTGCCACCAGCACGAGCACAGATACGCAGTATTTT
j_gene: TRBJ2-3
d_gene: -
abundance: -
v_gene: TRBV15

CDR3aa: CASSLVGSGTQYF
CDR3nt: TGTGCCAGCAGCTTAGTAGGTTCCGGAACGCAGTATTTT
j_gene: TRBJ2-3
d_gene: -
abundance: -
v_gene: TRBV7-2

CDR3aa: CASSLQVNTGELFF
CDR3nt: TGTGCCAGCAGCCTGCAGGTGAACACCGGGGAGCTGTTTTTT
j_gene: TRBJ2-2
d_gene: -
abundance: few
v_gene: TRBV7-3